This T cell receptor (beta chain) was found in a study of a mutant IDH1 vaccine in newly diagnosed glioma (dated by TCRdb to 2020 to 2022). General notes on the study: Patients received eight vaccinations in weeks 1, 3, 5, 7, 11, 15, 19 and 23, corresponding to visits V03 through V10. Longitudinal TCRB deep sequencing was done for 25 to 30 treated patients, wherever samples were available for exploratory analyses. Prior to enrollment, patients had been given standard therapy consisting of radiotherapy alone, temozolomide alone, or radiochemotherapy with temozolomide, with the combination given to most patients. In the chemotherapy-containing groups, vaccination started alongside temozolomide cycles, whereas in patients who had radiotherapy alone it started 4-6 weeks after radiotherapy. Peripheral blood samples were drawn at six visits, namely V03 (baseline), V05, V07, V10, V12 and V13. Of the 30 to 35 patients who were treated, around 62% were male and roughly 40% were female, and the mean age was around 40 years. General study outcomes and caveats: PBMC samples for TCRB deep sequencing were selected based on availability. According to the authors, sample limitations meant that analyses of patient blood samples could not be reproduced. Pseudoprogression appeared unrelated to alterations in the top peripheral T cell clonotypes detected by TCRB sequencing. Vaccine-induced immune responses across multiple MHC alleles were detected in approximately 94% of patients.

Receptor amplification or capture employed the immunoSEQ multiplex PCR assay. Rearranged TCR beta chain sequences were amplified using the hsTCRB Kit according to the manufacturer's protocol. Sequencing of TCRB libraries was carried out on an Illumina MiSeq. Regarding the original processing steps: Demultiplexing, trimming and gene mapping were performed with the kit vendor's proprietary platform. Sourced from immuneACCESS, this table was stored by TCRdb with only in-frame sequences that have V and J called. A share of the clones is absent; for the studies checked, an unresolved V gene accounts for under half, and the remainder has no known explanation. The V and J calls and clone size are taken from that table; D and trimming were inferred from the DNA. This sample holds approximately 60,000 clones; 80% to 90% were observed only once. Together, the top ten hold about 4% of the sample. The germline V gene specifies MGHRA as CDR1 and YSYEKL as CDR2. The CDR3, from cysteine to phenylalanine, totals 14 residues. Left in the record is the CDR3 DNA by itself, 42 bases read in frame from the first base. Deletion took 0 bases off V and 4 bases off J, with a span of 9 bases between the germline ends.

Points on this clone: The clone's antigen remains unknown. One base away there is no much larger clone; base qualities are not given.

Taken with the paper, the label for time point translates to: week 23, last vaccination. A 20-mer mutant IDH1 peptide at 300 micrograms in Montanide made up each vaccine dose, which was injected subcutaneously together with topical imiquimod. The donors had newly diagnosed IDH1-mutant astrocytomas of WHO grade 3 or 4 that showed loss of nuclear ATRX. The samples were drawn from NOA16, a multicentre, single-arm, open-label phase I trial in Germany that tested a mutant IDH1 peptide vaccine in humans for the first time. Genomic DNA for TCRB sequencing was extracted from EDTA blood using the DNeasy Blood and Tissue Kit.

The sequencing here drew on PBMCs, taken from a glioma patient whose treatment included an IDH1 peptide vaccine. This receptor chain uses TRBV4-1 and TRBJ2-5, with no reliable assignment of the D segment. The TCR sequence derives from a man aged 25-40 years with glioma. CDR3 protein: CASSQDGMSETQYF. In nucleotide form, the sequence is TGCGCCAGCAGCCAAGATGGGATGTCAGAGACCCAGTACTTC.